This is a list of T cell receptor beta chains from one sample in a study of CDR3 diversity in severe acne. TCRdb itself ran the PCR reads through MiXCR, one entry per CDR3 protein. Of some 85,000 distinct CDR3 sequences in the sample, less than 65% are singletons; the top ten hold roughly 12%. The sequencing sample was made of blood. These TCRs come from a male donor with severe acne vulgaris. Each CDR3 is given with its conserved first and last residue. Fields, in order: CDR3 protein, CDR3 DNA, D gene, clone size, J gene, V gene. The D gene is left open where the match is weak. Rows give clone size only sometimes, using once, few, many, or a class for an expanded clone.

CDR3: CASSFSGRRPETQYF
DNA: TGTGCCAGCAGCTTTAGCGGGAGGAGGCCAGAGACCCAGTACTTC
D: TRBD2
size: few
J: TRBJ2-5
V: TRBV7-9

CDR3: CSASGAGQSYGYTF
DNA: TGCAGTGCTAGTGGTGCGGGACAAAGCTATGGCTACACCTTC
D: NA
size: many
J: TRBJ1-2
V: TRBV20-1

CDR3: CASSEYQETQYF
DNA: TGTGCCAGCAGTGAATACCAAGAGACCCAGTACTTC
D: NA
size: once
J: TRBJ2-5
V: TRBV25-1

CDR3: CASRNPLAGVRDTQYF
DNA: TGTGCCAGTAGAAACCCACTAGCGGGAGTAAGAGATACGCAGTATTTT
D: TRBD2
size: many
J: TRBJ2-3
V: TRBV2

CDR3: CASSGQGISYNTPLHF
DNA: TGTGCCAGCAGTGGACAGGGGATATCCTATAATACACCCCTCCACTTT
D: TRBD1
size: NA
J: TRBJ1-6
V: TRBV6-5

CDR3: CASSLLHSPSYEQYF
DNA: TGTGCCAGCAGTTTACTGCACAGTCCATCCTACGAGCAGTACTTC
D: NA
size: NA
J: TRBJ2-7
V: TRBV27

CDR3: CSRTSGGSSYNEQFF
DNA: TGCAGCAGGACTAGCGGGGGGAGCTCCTACAATGAGCAGTTCTTC
D: TRBD2
size: NA
J: TRBJ2-1
V: TRBV20-1

CDR3: CASSGQQGPSYNEQFF
DNA: TGTGCCAGCAGTGGCCAACAGGGGCCCTCCTACAATGAGCAGTTCTTC
D: TRBD1
size: NA
J: TRBJ2-1
V: TRBV6-6

CDR3: CATSRGGTPFPGNQPQHF
DNA: TGTGCCACCAGCAGAGGAGGGACACCGTTTCCCGGCAATCAGCCCCAGCATTTT
D: NA
size: few
J: TRBJ1-5
V: TRBV15

CDR3: CASSQTQGGETQYF
DNA: TGTGCTAGCAGCCAAACACAGGGGGGAGAGACCCAGTACTTC
D: TRBD1
size: NA
J: TRBJ2-5
V: TRBV7-7

CDR3: CASSEGGFAEAFF
DNA: TGTGCCAGCAGTGAAGGGGGCTTCGCTGAAGCTTTCTTT
D: NA
size: NA
J: TRBJ1-1
V: TRBV6-1

CDR3: CASLPGTPGEKLFF
DNA: TGTGCCAGCCTACCCGGGACGCCGGGGGAAAAACTGTTTTTT
D: NA
size: once
J: TRBJ1-4
V: TRBV2

CDR3: CASSEGPRGSSGNTIYF
DNA: TGTGCCAGCAGTGAAGGACCAAGGGGCAGCTCTGGAAACACCATATATTTT
D: NA
size: few
J: TRBJ1-3
V: TRBV2

CDR3: CASSVEVGRETQYF
DNA: TGTGCCAGCAGCGTAGAGGTGGGTCGAGAGACCCAGTACTTC
D: NA
size: NA
J: TRBJ2-5
V: TRBV9

CDR3: CASGLERQHEDRETQYF
DNA: TGTGCCAGCGGCCTAGAGAGACAGCATGAAGACCGAGAGACCCAGTACTTC
D: NA
size: NA
J: TRBJ2-5
V: TRBV6-5

CDR3: CASSFRKIVGTGTGELFF
DNA: TGTGCCAGCAGTTTTCGAAAAATTGTGGGTACTGGGACCGGGGAGCTGTTTTTT
D: NA
size: NA
J: TRBJ2-2
V: TRBV28

CDR3: CASSYEAWDNEQFF
DNA: TGTGCCAGCAGTTACGAAGCTTGGGACAATGAGCAGTTCTTC
D: NA
size: few
J: TRBJ2-1
V: TRBV6-5

CDR3: CATSPLWVNSFEAFF
DNA: TGTGCCACCAGCCCCCTGTGGGTGAACTCGTTTGAAGCTTTCTTT
D: NA
size: many
J: TRBJ1-1
V: TRBV15

CDR3: CASGLAGLETQYF
DNA: TGTGCCAGCGGGTTGGCAGGGTTAGAGACCCAGTACTTC
D: NA
size: few
J: TRBJ2-5
V: TRBV14

CDR3: CASSLGIGAGNTIYF
DNA: TGTGCCAGCAGCTTAGGGATTGGAGCTGGAAACACCATATATTTT
D: NA
size: many
J: TRBJ1-3
V: TRBV7-6

CDR3: CASSLSGVGTEAFF
DNA: TGTGCCAGCAGTTTATCAGGGGTTGGCACTGAAGCTTTCTTT
D: NA
size: many
J: TRBJ1-1
V: TRBV12-3/TRBV12-4

CDR3: CASSFVYEQYF
DNA: TGTGCCAGCAGCTTTGTCTACGAGCAGTACTTC
D: NA
size: medium-sized
J: TRBJ2-7
V: TRBV7-3

CDR3: CASSFESGYTF
DNA: TGTGCCAGCAGTTTTGAGTCTGGCTACACCTTC
D: NA
size: few
J: TRBJ1-2
V: TRBV28

CDR3: CASSFRDRHGYTF
DNA: TGTGCCAGCAGTTTTAGGGACAGGCATGGCTACACCTTC
D: TRBD1
size: many
J: TRBJ1-2
V: TRBV28

CDR3: CASRSDRSGANVLTF
DNA: TGTGCCAGCAGATCGGACAGGTCGGGGGCCAACGTCCTGACTTTC
D: TRBD1
size: once
J: TRBJ2-6
V: TRBV25-1

CDR3: CASSHRDRIYEQYF
DNA: TGTGCCAGCAGCCATAGGGACAGGATCTACGAGCAGTACTTC
D: TRBD1
size: NA
J: TRBJ2-7
V: TRBV7-9

CDR3: CSASGRADTGELFF
DNA: TGCAGTGCTAGCGGGAGGGCCGACACCGGGGAGCTGTTTTTT
D: TRBD2
size: many
J: TRBJ2-2
V: TRBV20-1

CDR3: CASSWEGQGAIGYTF
DNA: TGCGCCAGCAGCTGGGAGGGACAGGGGGCGATCGGCTACACCTTC
D: TRBD1
size: many
J: TRBJ1-2
V: TRBV5-1

CDR3: CGASDRAVYRYTF
DNA: TGCGGCGCTTCGGACAGAGCGGTTTATCGCTACACCTTC
D: NA
size: NA
J: TRBJ1-2
V: TRBV29-1

CDR3: CAISLTNYEQYF
DNA: TGTGCCATCAGTTTGACAAACTACGAGCAGTACTTC
D: NA
size: NA
J: TRBJ2-7
V: TRBV10-3

CDR3: CSTMTGGTVHNEQYF
DNA: TGCAGTACTATGACCGGCGGGACGGTCCACAATGAGCAGTATTTT
D: NA
size: NA
J: TRBJ2-3
V: TRBV20-1

CDR3: CASSPSFAETQYF
DNA: TGTGCCAGCAGCCCTTCATTTGCAGAGACCCAGTACTTC
D: NA
size: few
J: TRBJ2-5
V: TRBV6-6

CDR3: CATSRGLAGGPGGELFF
DNA: TGTGCCACCAGCAGAGGACTAGCGGGAGGGCCTGGCGGGGAGCTGTTTTTT
D: TRBD2
size: NA
J: TRBJ2-2
V: TRBV15

CDR3: CATSSSPLGEQYF
DNA: TGTGCCACCAGCTCCAGTCCGCTTGGCGAGCAGTACTTC
D: NA
size: medium-sized
J: TRBJ2-7
V: TRBV15

CDR3: CSVTGGTVHNEQFF
DNA: TGCAGTGTGACCGGCGGGACGGTCCACAATGAGCAGTTCTTC
D: NA
size: NA
J: TRBJ2-1
V: TRBV20-1

CDR3: CATSLGRDLSYEQYF
DNA: TGTGCCACCTCGTTAGGTCGAGATCTATCCTACGAGCAGTACTTC
D: NA
size: NA
J: TRBJ2-7
V: TRBV6-1

CDR3: CASRGDRSNTEAFF
DNA: TGTGCCAGCAGGGGGGACAGGTCGAACACTGAAGCTTTCTTT
D: TRBD1
size: NA
J: TRBJ1-1
V: TRBV13

CDR3: CASSTQGQGYSPLHF
DNA: TGTGCCAGCAGCACACAGGGACAGGGTTATTCACCCCTCCACTTT
D: TRBD1
size: NA
J: TRBJ1-6
V: TRBV7-2

CDR3: CSASVLRGQPQHF
DNA: TGCAGTGCTAGCGTATTGAGGGGGCAGCCCCAGCATTTT
D: NA
size: many
J: TRBJ1-5
V: TRBV20-1

CDR3: CASSQEGTGGNQPQHF
DNA: TGTGCCAGCAGCCAAGAGGGGACAGGGGGTAATCAGCCCCAGCATTTT
D: TRBD1
size: NA
J: TRBJ1-5
V: TRBV25-1

CDR3: CASSTREAQETQYF
DNA: TGTGCCAGCAGCACCCGGGAGGCACAAGAGACCCAGTACTTC
D: TRBD2
size: NA
J: TRBJ2-5
V: TRBV7-8

CDR3: CASSPPSIRLAGGSGEQFF
DNA: TGTGCCAGCAGCCCGCCTTCTATAAGACTAGCGGGAGGGTCAGGTGAGCAGTTCTTC
D: TRBD2
size: NA
J: TRBJ2-1
V: TRBV7-8

CDR3: CSGNSYNQPQHF
DNA: TGCAGTGGTAACAGCTACAATCAGCCCCAGCATTTT
D: NA
size: many
J: TRBJ1-5
V: TRBV20-1

CDR3: CASLESDGYEKLFF
DNA: TGTGCCAGCTTAGAATCGGACGGATATGAAAAACTGTTTTTT
D: NA
size: NA
J: TRBJ1-4
V: TRBV25-1

CDR3: CASSPSPLDTQYF
DNA: TGTGCCAGCAGTCCCTCCCCCTTGGATACGCAGTATTTT
D: NA
size: NA
J: TRBJ2-3
V: TRBV12-3/TRBV12-4

CDR3: CASSLARGLETQYF
DNA: TGTGCCAGCAGCTTAGCGCGGGGGTTGGAGACCCAGTACTTC
D: TRBD2
size: few
J: TRBJ2-5
V: TRBV7-9

CDR3: CASSLLPGSQETQYF
DNA: TGTGCCAGCAGCTTACTTCCGGGTTCACAAGAGACCCAGTACTTC
D: NA
size: many
J: TRBJ2-5
V: TRBV7-8

CDR3: CASSPYVGSGENNEQFF
DNA: TGTGCCAGCAGCCCGTATGTTGGTAGCGGGGAAAACAATGAGCAGTTCTTC
D: TRBD2
size: many
J: TRBJ2-1
V: TRBV7-6

CDR3: CASSPLAGEETQYF
DNA: TGTGCCAGCAGCCCACTAGCGGGAGAAGAGACCCAGTACTTC
D: TRBD2
size: NA
J: TRBJ2-5
V: TRBV7-6

CDR3: CASNLAGGPNEQYF
DNA: TGCGCCAGCAACTTAGCGGGAGGGCCTAACGAGCAGTACTTC
D: TRBD2
size: NA
J: TRBJ2-7
V: TRBV10-2

CDR3: CASSRGGETQHF
DNA: TGTGCCAGCAGCCGCGGGGGGGAGACCCAGCACTTC
D: TRBD2
size: NA
J: TRBJ2-5
V: TRBV5-1

CDR3: CASSPNVATNEKLFF
DNA: TGCGCCAGCAGCCCCAACGTGGCAACTAATGAAAAACTGTTTTTT
D: NA
size: NA
J: TRBJ1-4
V: TRBV4-3

CDR3: CASSLGSLNSPLHF
DNA: TGTGCCAGCAGCTTGGGCAGCCTTAATTCACCCCTCCACTTT
D: NA
size: many
J: TRBJ1-6
V: TRBV5-8

CDR3: CASTLTSGGPHQEAQYF
DNA: TGTGCCAGTACACTGACTAGCGGGGGGCCCCATCAAGAGGCCCAGTACTTC
D: TRBD2
size: NA
J: TRBJ2-5
V: TRBV2

CDR3: CASSPQGTDTIYF
DNA: TGTGCCAGCAGCCCCCAGGGAACGGACACCATATATTTT
D: NA
size: many
J: TRBJ1-3
V: TRBV7-9

CDR3: CASSLLSSAATNQPQHF
DNA: TGTGCCAGCAGCTTATTAAGCTCGGCAGCGACAAATCAGCCCCAGCATTTT
D: NA
size: NA
J: TRBJ1-5
V: TRBV7-8

CDR3: CASSDLRGGYTF
DNA: TGTGCCAGCAGTGATCTCAGGGGCGGCTACACCTTC
D: NA
size: few
J: TRBJ1-2
V: TRBV6-1

CDR3: CATLALAGLSDTQYF
DNA: TGTGCCACCTTGGCCCTAGCGGGATTATCAGATACGCAGTATTTT
D: TRBD2
size: NA
J: TRBJ2-3
V: TRBV27

CDR3: CASSLPASGRLFTDTQYF
DNA: TGTGCCAGCAGCTTACCGGCTAGCGGGAGGCTCTTCACAGATACGCAGTATTTT
D: TRBD2
size: NA
J: TRBJ2-3
V: TRBV7-6